This TCR beta chain stems from a study of esophageal squamous cell carcinoma under preoperative chemotherapy. About the study: Samples included peripheral blood T cells as well as tumor-infiltrating lymphocytes.

MiXCR, run by TCRdb on the PCR reads, gives a single entry per CDR3 protein. The sample gives tens of thousands of distinct CDR3 sequences, roughly 52% of which show up once; 10% to 15% is in the top ten. V lost 5 bases and J lost 10; bases outside the gene matches: 12. Looked up from germline, CDR1 is MNHNS and CDR2 is SASEGT. The CDR3 is 16 amino acids. Sample time point: before preoperative PTX-NDP chemotherapy. The TCR was taken from a human donor with esophageal squamous cell carcinoma. The donor label of this sample is uncertain. The chain carries TRBV6-1 and TRBJ1-6, with 9 bases identical to TRBD1. This specimen was taken from a patient given preoperative chemotherapy. As DNA, the CDR3 is TGTGCCAGCAGTCAGCGCGCCGGGACAGGGCTATCACCCCTCCACTTT. This codes for CASSQRAGTGLSPLHF.